This T cell receptor beta chain was profiled in a study of CD8 T cells in ankylosing spondylitis (TCRdb year 2017). In terms of the full investigation: The study profiled T cell receptor beta repertoires in healthy donors and ankylosing spondylitis patients to find disease-linked TCR variants. The full study cohort was made up of about 25 ankylosing spondylitis patients and 108 healthy donors. Peripheral blood was sampled, and synovial fluid was additionally collected from ankylosing spondylitis patients.

Sequencing instrument: Illumina HiSeq 2500. TCR beta libraries were prepared by quantitative 5'-RACE with molecular barcodes. From the authors' description of their analysis: To identify disease-linked TCR variants, a new computational method was used, one built on a probabilistic model of VDJ rearrangement. In-frame beta chains were kept once TCRdb had trimmed the public reads at Q25 with fastp and called clones with MiXCR. Each CDR3 protein gets just one entry, which takes the most common genes and DNA from the rows behind it. TCRdb's processing, not the authors', yielded these V and J calls. In all, the sample holds some 250,000 distinct CDR3 sequences, and more than 20% of those were seen once. The top ten constitute approximately 0.61% of the sample. V is pared back by 7 bases and J by 3 bases, with 12 bases lying between the germline termini. Sequences SGHTA (CDR1) and FQGTGA (CDR2) are obtained from the germline V gene. Measured from the cysteine to the phenylalanine, the CDR3 is 13 residues long. CDR3 DNA only is kept here, 39 bases in frame from base 1.

This clonotype has more than one count but fewer than ten. The antigen this receptor binds is unknown. Per-nucleotide qualities are absent, and no much larger clonotype sits a single base away. Broad study findings and their caveats: Some motif variants had previously been reported in the synovial fluid and blood of reactive arthritis patients, which suggests shared mechanisms of disease initiation. The disease-linked clones were reported as significantly enriched in matched synovial fluid samples from ankylosing spondylitis patients. The disease-linked clones had a CD8+ phenotype and were found at relatively low frequencies in peripheral blood. Blood from ankylosing spondylitis patients appeared to be characterized by a TCR beta motif made up of seven or eight highly homologous amino acid variants.

The sequence was collected from a male donor with ankylosing spondylitis or in good health (not recorded which). Input material: blood, either unsorted or a sorted T cell fraction (not recorded which). The chain links TRBV7-3 with TRBJ2-5; no D gene call is confident. The DNA sequence is TGTGCCAGCATCTCCCCCCTCGAAGAGACCCAGTACTTC. Its protein product is CASISPLEETQYF.